This is a list of T cell receptor beta chains from one sample in a study of blood T cell repertoires in COVID-19. Clones were sequenced by immunoSEQ multiplex PCR, and TCRdb holds only the in-frame ones, with some missing. The table includes nearly 80,000 clones, roughly four fifths detected once. The sample was peripheral blood. The receptors derive from a woman in her seventies with acute or convalescent COVID-19. Each CDR3 is given with its conserved first and last residue. Fields, in order: V gene, D gene, J gene, clone size, CDR3 protein, CDR3 DNA. D genes are given only for firm matches. Some rows have no size entry. The others give once, few or many, or a class for an expanded clone.

V gene: TRBV5-1
D gene: TRBD1
J gene: TRBJ2-7
clone size: few
CDR3 protein: CASSWVPGQGEQYF
CDR3 DNA: TGCGCCAGCAGCTGGGTTCCGGGACAGGGCGAGCAGTACTTC

V gene: TRBV19
D gene: .
J gene: TRBJ1-3
clone size: .
CDR3 protein: CASSTLIRGQGMGNTIYF
CDR3 DNA: TGTGCCAGTAGTACCCTTATACGAGGCCAGGGGATGGGAAACACCATATATTTT

V gene: TRBV7-9
D gene: TRBD1
J gene: TRBJ1-2
clone size: few
CDR3 protein: CALGGQNYGYTF
CDR3 DNA: TGTGCCCTGGGGGGACAGAACTATGGCTACACCTTC

V gene: TRBV5-1
D gene: .
J gene: TRBJ1-2
clone size: .
CDR3 protein: CASYLGPAKENYGYTF
CDR3 DNA: TGCGCCAGCTACCTAGGCCCTGCGAAGGAAAACTATGGCTACACCTTC

V gene: TRBV2
D gene: TRBD1
J gene: TRBJ2-1
clone size: .
CDR3 protein: CASKGQAIYNEQFF
CDR3 DNA: TGTGCCAGCAAAGGACAGGCGATCTACAATGAGCAGTTCTTC

V gene: TRBV19
D gene: TRBD1
J gene: TRBJ1-4
clone size: once
CDR3 protein: CASSLRQGGREKLFF
CDR3 DNA: TGTGCCAGTTCGTTGCGACAGGGCGGACGAGAAAAACTGTTTTTT

V gene: TRBV6-4
D gene: TRBD1
J gene: TRBJ2-6
clone size: .
CDR3 protein: CASPRDRRNPGGANVLTF
CDR3 DNA: TGTGCCAGCCCCCGGGACAGGAGGAACCCAGGGGGGGCCAACGTCCTGACTTTC

V gene: TRBV19
D gene: TRBD1
J gene: TRBJ1-5
clone size: .
CDR3 protein: CASSISQGAWGNQPQHF
CDR3 DNA: TGTGCCAGTAGTATCTCCCAGGGGGCATGGGGCAATCAGCCCCAGCATTTT

V gene: TRBV5-1
D gene: .
J gene: TRBJ2-4
clone size: .
CDR3 protein: CASSLGLGGWIQNIQYF
CDR3 DNA: TGCGCCAGCAGCCTGGGACTGGGAGGTTGGATTCAAAACATTCAGTACTTC

V gene: TRBV9
D gene: TRBD1
J gene: TRBJ1-5
clone size: once
CDR3 protein: CASSPTTGGTPQHF
CDR3 DNA: TGTGCCAGCAGCCCCACTACAGGGGGCACGCCCCAGCATTTT

V gene: TRBV11-2
D gene: .
J gene: TRBJ1-4
clone size: .
CDR3 protein: CASSPSRGAGLAEKLFF
CDR3 DNA: TGTGCCAGCAGCCCCAGCCGGGGGGCAGGATTGGCCGAAAAACTGTTTTTT

V gene: TRBV3-1/TRBV3-2
D gene: .
J gene: TRBJ1-4
clone size: .
CDR3 protein: CASSLRTSNEKLFF
CDR3 DNA: TGTGCCAGCAGTCTTCGTACTTCTAATGAAAAACTGTTTTTT

V gene: TRBV19
D gene: TRBD2
J gene: TRBJ2-5
clone size: .
CDR3 protein: CASAPGGGLETQYF
CDR3 DNA: TGTGCCAGTGCCCCGGGAGGAGGATTAGAGACCCAGTACTTC

V gene: TRBV19
D gene: TRBD1
J gene: TRBJ1-2
clone size: once
CDR3 protein: CASSTRQGQANYGYTF
CDR3 DNA: TGTGCCAGTAGTACACGACAGGGGCAAGCTAACTATGGCTACACCTTC

V gene: TRBV10-3
D gene: TRBD2
J gene: TRBJ2-1
clone size: .
CDR3 protein: CAISTFGTSGRASSYNEQFF
CDR3 DNA: TGTGCCATCAGCACTTTCGGGACTAGCGGGAGGGCCAGCTCCTACAATGAGCAGTTCTTC

V gene: TRBV4-1
D gene: .
J gene: TRBJ2-2
clone size: .
CDR3 protein: CASSQVFPSTGELFF
CDR3 DNA: TGCGCCAGCAGCCAAGTTTTTCCCAGCACCGGGGAGCTGTTTTTT

V gene: TRBV14
D gene: .
J gene: TRBJ1-4
clone size: .
CDR3 protein: CASSQATTNEKLFF
CDR3 DNA: TGTGCCAGCAGCCAAGCTACAACTAATGAAAAACTGTTTTTT

V gene: TRBV12-5
D gene: .
J gene: TRBJ2-2
clone size: .
CDR3 protein: CASGDGGRTTTGELFF
CDR3 DNA: TGTGCTAGTGGCGACGGCGGGCGGACTACAACCGGGGAGCTGTTTTTT

V gene: TRBV3-1/TRBV3-2
D gene: .
J gene: TRBJ2-5
clone size: .
CDR3 protein: CASSQSNGLRETQYF
CDR3 DNA: TGTGCCAGCAGCCAAAGTAACGGGTTACGAGAGACCCAGTACTTC

V gene: TRBV5-1
D gene: .
J gene: TRBJ2-5
clone size: .
CDR3 protein: CASSSQVQGETQYF
CDR3 DNA: TGCGCCAGCAGCTCTCAGGTCCAGGGAGAGACCCAGTACTTC

V gene: TRBV5-1
D gene: .
J gene: TRBJ2-2
clone size: .
CDR3 protein: CASSPGYTGELFF
CDR3 DNA: TGCGCCAGCAGCCCGGGGTACACCGGGGAGCTGTTTTTT

V gene: TRBV5-1
D gene: TRBD2
J gene: TRBJ2-1
clone size: .
CDR3 protein: CASRTSGGYNEQFF
CDR3 DNA: TGCGCCAGCAGGACTAGCGGGGGCTACAATGAGCAGTTCTTC

V gene: TRBV9
D gene: .
J gene: TRBJ2-2
clone size: .
CDR3 protein: CASSGRAANTGELFF
CDR3 DNA: TGTGCCAGCAGCGGGCGAGCGGCAAACACCGGGGAGCTGTTTTTT

V gene: TRBV9
D gene: TRBD1
J gene: TRBJ1-6
clone size: .
CDR3 protein: CASSPGDRDNSPLHF
CDR3 DNA: TGTGCCAGCAGCCCTGGGGACAGGGATAATTCACCCCTCCACTTT

V gene: TRBV12-5
D gene: TRBD1
J gene: TRBJ2-2
clone size: once
CDR3 protein: CASGPRQGAFGELFF
CDR3 DNA: TGTGCTAGTGGTCCTAGACAGGGGGCGTTTGGGGAGCTGTTTTTT

V gene: TRBV20-1
D gene: TRBD2
J gene: TRBJ2-7
clone size: .
CDR3 protein: CSASPTSGSYEQYF
CDR3 DNA: TGCAGTGCTAGTCCAACTAGCGGTTCCTACGAGCAGTACTTC

V gene: TRBV10-2
D gene: .
J gene: TRBJ2-1
clone size: .
CDR3 protein: CASSEGPSSYNEQFF
CDR3 DNA: TGCGCCAGCAGTGAGGGCCCTAGCTCCTACAATGAGCAGTTCTTC

V gene: TRBV18
D gene: .
J gene: TRBJ1-4
clone size: .
CDR3 protein: CASSSGTLAKLFF
CDR3 DNA: TGTGCCAGCTCATCAGGGACTTTGGCAAAACTGTTTTTT

V gene: TRBV30
D gene: TRBD1
J gene: TRBJ1-2
clone size: .
CDR3 protein: CALSRGLGGYTF
CDR3 DNA: TGTGCCTTGTCCAGGGGGCTTGGGGGCTACACCTTC

V gene: TRBV6-5
D gene: .
J gene: TRBJ2-6
clone size: .
CDR3 protein: CASRKQGAGANVLTF
CDR3 DNA: TGTGCCAGCAGGAAACAGGGTGCTGGGGCCAACGTCCTGACTTTC

V gene: TRBV28
D gene: .
J gene: TRBJ2-1
clone size: .
CDR3 protein: CASSRTRDNYNEQFF
CDR3 DNA: TGTGCCAGCAGTAGAACTAGAGACAACTACAATGAGCAGTTCTTC

V gene: TRBV18
D gene: TRBD2
J gene: TRBJ2-1
clone size: .
CDR3 protein: CASSPPSGRAAEQFF
CDR3 DNA: TGTGCCAGCTCACCACCTAGCGGGAGGGCCGCTGAGCAGTTCTTC

V gene: TRBV7-8
D gene: TRBD2
J gene: TRBJ2-7
clone size: .
CDR3 protein: CASSTELAQLRSYEQYF
CDR3 DNA: TGTGCCAGCAGCACCGAACTAGCGCAACTAAGATCCTACGAGCAGTACTTC

V gene: TRBV6-5
D gene: .
J gene: TRBJ2-3
clone size: .
CDR3 protein: CASRVGSSTDTQYF
CDR3 DNA: TGTGCCAGCAGAGTTGGGAGTAGCACAGATACGCAGTATTTT

V gene: TRBV7-3
D gene: TRBD1
J gene: TRBJ2-7
clone size: once
CDR3 protein: CASSIGQGNYEQYF
CDR3 DNA: TGTGCCAGCAGCATCGGACAGGGAAACTACGAGCAGTACTTC

V gene: TRBV29-1
D gene: .
J gene: TRBJ1-1
clone size: .
CDR3 protein: CSVSDRKVNTEAFF
CDR3 DNA: TGCAGCGTTTCCGACAGGAAGGTTAACACTGAAGCTTTCTTT

V gene: TRBV24-1
D gene: TRBD1
J gene: TRBJ2-5
clone size: .
CDR3 protein: CATSDAGGDRQETQYF
CDR3 DNA: TGTGCCACCAGTGACGCTGGTGGGGACAGACAAGAGACCCAGTACTTC

V gene: TRBV30
D gene: TRBD1
J gene: TRBJ1-4
clone size: .
CDR3 protein: CAWSPTGTVGEKLFF
CDR3 DNA: TGTGCCTGGAGTCCTACCGGGACAGTGGGGGAAAAACTGTTTTTT

V gene: TRBV19
D gene: .
J gene: TRBJ2-2
clone size: few
CDR3 protein: CASTYTGELFF
CDR3 DNA: TGTGCCAGTACATACACCGGGGAGCTGTTTTTT

V gene: TRBV3-1/TRBV3-2
D gene: .
J gene: TRBJ2-4
clone size: .
CDR3 protein: CASSQIQGWGGNIQYF
CDR3 DNA: TGTGCCAGCAGCCAGATCCAGGGGTGGGGTGGAAACATTCAGTACTTC

V gene: TRBV3-1/TRBV3-2
D gene: TRBD1
J gene: TRBJ1-6
clone size: .
CDR3 protein: CASSRGQGSPLHF
CDR3 DNA: TGTGCCAGCAGCCGCGGACAGGGTTCACCCCTCCACTTT

V gene: TRBV9
D gene: .
J gene: TRBJ2-2
clone size: .
CDR3 protein: CASSVATGMRTGELFF
CDR3 DNA: TGTGCCAGCAGCGTAGCCACAGGGATGCGCACCGGGGAGCTGTTTTTT

V gene: TRBV9
D gene: .
J gene: TRBJ2-3
clone size: .
CDR3 protein: CASSPAPGTDTQYF
CDR3 DNA: TGTGCCAGCAGCCCGGCCCCCGGGACAGATACGCAGTATTTT

V gene: TRBV7-9
D gene: .
J gene: TRBJ2-1
clone size: .
CDR3 protein: CASSSTLGRSSYNEQFF
CDR3 DNA: TGTGCCAGCAGCTCCACCTTGGGGAGGAGCTCCTACAATGAGCAGTTCTTC

V gene: TRBV6-5
D gene: .
J gene: TRBJ2-7
clone size: .
CDR3 protein: CASSFQAGKNYEQYF
CDR3 DNA: TGTGCCAGCAGTTTTCAGGCGGGGAAAAACTACGAGCAGTACTTC

V gene: TRBV6-1
D gene: .
J gene: TRBJ2-7
clone size: .
CDR3 protein: CASSEQVTYEQYF
CDR3 DNA: TGTGCCAGCAGTGAACAGGTAACCTACGAGCAGTACTTC

V gene: TRBV7-2
D gene: TRBD1
J gene: TRBJ2-1
clone size: .
CDR3 protein: CASSTGTGEYNEQFF
CDR3 DNA: TGTGCCAGCAGTACCGGGACAGGGGAATACAATGAGCAGTTCTTC